The subject of this entry is one TCR beta chain. The data stem from a study of blood T cell repertoires in COVID-19. Only in-frame clones appear in the TCRdb table, and some are missing; sequencing was by immunoSEQ multiplex PCR. This table has 55,000 to 90,000 clones, more than 80% appearing once. Trimming took 0 bases from V and 6 from J, leaving 13 bases between them. Germline values: CDR1 SGDLS, CDR2 YYNGEE. The CDR3 covers 14 residues. Material: peripheral blood. This chain connects TRBV9 to TRBJ2-7; D perhaps matches TRBD1 (5 bases). This clonotype was sampled from a woman aged 80 or over with active or convalescent COVID-19. CDR3: CASSVGTGSTEQYF. DNA of the CDR3: TGTGCCAGCAGCGTAGGAACAGGCTCAACCGAGCAGTACTTC.